The 24 T cell receptor beta chains given below trace back to one sample, sequenced in a study of long-term antiretroviral therapy in people with HIV. Researchers ran immunoSEQ v3.0 at survey level. The protocol was immunoSEQ multiplex PCR, while the TCRdb copy is restricted to in-frame clones and leaves out a portion. This table has about 29,000 clones, 80% to 90% appearing once. The input for sequencing was unsorted PBMCs, taken 3 years after starting antiretroviral therapy. These receptors were collected from a middle-aged man with HIV.

The rearrangement uses TRBV5-1 and TRBJ2-2; 9 nucleotides line up with TRBD2. The CDR3 loop spans 16 amino acids. The V segment lost 4 bases and the J segment 9 bases; nucleotides outside the gene matches: 13. CDR1 is SGHRS and CDR2 is YFSETQ in the germline V gene. For the CDR3, the DNA is TGCGCCAGCAGCGGACAGCGGGGGGCAGAACTCCGGGAGCTGTTTTTT. This sequence encodes CASSGQRGAELRELFF.

This clone was found once. The gene calls are TRBV5-5 and TRBJ1-1; no clear D. The germline gives CDR1 SGHKS, CDR2 YYEKEE (reference sequence). Trimming cost V 2 bases and J 11 bases, with 16 bases left between them. This CDR3 is built from 13 residues. The CDR3 loop reads CASSFGTSVGAFF. CDR3 coding DNA: TGTGCCAGCAGCTTTGGAACCTCCGTGGGGGCTTTCTTT.

This rearrangement joins TRBV18 to TRBJ2-3; 7 positions agree with TRBD1. V was clipped by 3 bases and J by 2 bases; unmatched bases: 5. The length of the CDR3 is 15 residues. Germline V gene data show CDR1 as KGHSH and CDR2 as LQKENI. The CDR3 DNA reads TGTGCCAGCTCACCCCCGGGACAGCCCACAGATACGCAGTATTTT. Translated, it gives CASSPPGQPTDTQYF.

This clone was detected only a few times. This chain links TRBV25-1 with TRBJ1-6; D perhaps matches TRBD1 (6 bases). Germline V CDR1 and CDR2: MGHDK, SYGVNS. The CDR3 covers 16 residues. Deletions cut 8 bases from V and 4 bases from J, with 18 bases between. The CDR3 bases are TGTGCCAGCCGCTCGGGGGGCGCAGGATATAATTCACCCCTCCACTTT. Its translation is CASRSGGAGYNSPLHF.

The chain joins TRBV5-4 to TRBJ1-2, with TRBD1 matching 9 bases. CDR1 and CDR2 (germline): SGHNT, YYREEE (reference sequence). The trim removed 4 bases at V and 4 bases at J, leaving 11 bases unmatched. The CDR3 is 16 amino acids. The CDR3 DNA sequence: TGTGCCAGCAGCCCCAGTGTGGGACAGGGACTCTATGGCTACACCTTC. It specifies CASSPSVGQGLYGYTF.

The rearrangement uses TRBV2 and TRBJ2-1, with D perhaps given as TRBD1 or TRBD2 (6 bases each). Germline CDR1 is SNHLY and CDR2 is FYNNEI. CDR3 length: 15 amino acids. Trimming shortened V by 6 bases and J by 6 bases, and 18 bases separated the two germline ends. The CDR3 region is CASRGGNTSPNEQFF. DNA for the CDR3: TGTGCCAGCAGAGGGGGGAATACCTCCCCCAATGAGCAGTTCTTC.

V and J are TRBV19 and TRBJ2-1; TRBD2 matches 8 bases. Germline CDR1 reads LNHDA; CDR2 reads SQIVND (reference sequence). Trimming removed 3 bases from V and 2 bases from J; junction bases left unmatched: 6. This CDR3 is built from 16 residues. This CDR3 reads CASSILGGRTYNEQFF. The CDR3 nucleotides are TGTGCCAGTAGTATCCTTGGCGGGAGGACCTACAATGAGCAGTTCTTC.

V gene TRBV11-1 combines with J gene TRBJ2-2; TRBD1 might be the D (6 bases). The germline gives CDR1 SGHAT, CDR2 FQDESV (reference sequence). CDR3 length: 16 residues. Trimming removed 5 bases at V and 4 bases at J, with 17 bases between. The CDR3: CASSHRPQGGTGELFF. CDR3 in DNA: TGTGCCAGCAGCCACCGCCCACAGGGCGGCACCGGGGAGCTGTTTTTT. The full variable domain, completed using reference TRBV11-1 and TRBJ2-2, is EAEVAQSPRYKITEKSQAVAFWCDPISGHATLYWYRQILGQGPELLVQFQDESVVDDSQLPKDRFSAERLKGVDSTLKIQPAELGDSAMYLCASSHRPQGGTGELFFGEGSRLTVL.

The chain recombines TRBV5-1 with TRBJ2-7, with 9 bases matching TRBD1. V lost 7 bases and J lost 3; bases outside the gene matches: 2. Germline V gene lookup returns CDR1 SGHRS and CDR2 YFSETQ. The CDR3 is 12 residues long. CDR3 region: CASGTGIYEQYF. In nucleotides, the CDR3 is TGCGCCAGCGGGACAGGGATCTACGAGCAGTACTTC.

The rearrangement joins TRBV18 to TRBJ1-5; TRBD1 is a possible D gene (6 bases). This CDR3 is 13 amino acids long. V lost 6 bases and J 0 bases, leaving 6 bases between the germline ends. Germline CDR1 reads KGHSH; CDR2 reads LQKENI. The CDR3 nucleotides are TGTGCCAGCTCGGACAGTAGCAATCAGCCCCAGCATTTT. Translating it yields CASSDSSNQPQHF.

V is TRBV15 and J is TRBJ2-2; 7 bases map to TRBD2. Trimming cost V 4 bases and J 4 bases; bases outside gene matches: 6. From germline, CDR1 is LNHNV and CDR2 YYDKDF (reference sequence). This CDR3 is 15 amino acids long. The CDR3 DNA reads as TGTGCCACCAGCATCGGTAGCGGGTTCACCGGGGAGCTGTTTTTT. Its protein product is CATSIGSGFTGELFF.

This clone has only a few counts. The J gene is TRBJ1-2, the V gene TRBV21-1. TRBV21-1 constitutes a pseudogene. CDR3 length: 12 amino acids. The CDR3 DNA reads as TGTGCCAGCAACCCTGCCCGTTATGGCTACACCTTC. Protein sequence: CASNPARYGYTF.

This clone was counted a single time. The chain is built from TRBV7-9 and TRBJ2-3; TRBD2 matches 9 bases. V was pared by 5 bases and J by 3 bases, with 9 bases of the junction left unmatched. This CDR3 has 16 amino acids. Germline V gene sequence: CDR1 SEHNR, CDR2 FQNEAQ (reference sequence). CDR3 nucleotides: TGTGCCAGCAGCGAACACAGACTAGCGGTAACAGATACGCAGTATTTT. It codes for CASSEHRLAVTDTQYF.

The V call is TRBV7-2, the J call TRBJ1-2; 8 bases match TRBD1. J lost 6 bases, V lost 3 bases, and 3 bases had no gene match. The CDR3 sequence is 13 residues long. Germline V gene lookup returns CDR1 SGHTA and CDR2 FQGNSA. The CDR3: CASSFGQGDGYTF. CDR3 nucleotide sequence: TGTGCCAGCAGCTTCGGACAGGGCGATGGCTACACCTTC.

The J gene is TRBJ2-1, the V gene TRBV14; TRBD2 agrees at 14 bases. Germline-derived CDR1 and CDR2 are SGHDN and FVKESK. This CDR3 contains 17 residues. J gave up 14 bases and V 1 base, and 13 bases lay outside the gene matches. In DNA form, the CDR3 reads TGTGCCAGCAGCCAAGGCCTGGGACTAGCGGGAGACTTAGGAGAGTTCTTC. The encoded protein is CASSQGLGLAGDLGEFF.

This chain connects TRBV6-1 to TRBJ1-2; D not certain. V lost 11 bases and J 7 bases, leaving 17 bases between the germline ends. The CDR3 is made up of 12 amino acids. Germline V CDR1 and CDR2: MNHNS, SASEGT. As DNA, the CDR3 is TGTGCCGCCCAGTTACCCGCCTCTGGCTACACCTTC. The encoded protein is CAAQLPASGYTF.

The chain uses TRBV5-1 and TRBJ2-1; 10 nucleotides match TRBD1. The CDR3 consists of 15 residues. From germline, CDR1 is SGHRS and CDR2 YFSETQ. V lost 7 bases, J lost 9 bases, and 13 bases stayed unmatched. Here the CDR3 DNA reads TGCGCCAGCCTCCGGGGGGACAGGGGATACTCTGAGCAGTTCTTC. Translated: CASLRGDRGYSEQFF.

The chain employs TRBV6-1 and TRBJ2-6; D gene unclear. With 6 bases removed from V and 0 bases from J, the gap between germline ends came to 12 bases. CDR1 is MNHNS, CDR2 SASEGT, per germline. The length of the CDR3 is 16 residues. The CDR3 bases are TGTGCCAGCAGGGAATCCGAGCACTCTGGGGCCAACGTCCTGACTTTC. This sequence encodes CASRESEHSGANVLTF.

The V call is TRBV6-4, the J call TRBJ2-1, with TRBD2 matching over 8 bases. The V and J ends lost 4 bases and 8 bases, in that order; junction bases with no gene match: 7. Germline loops: CDR1 MRHNA, CDR2 SNTAGT. This CDR3 has 14 residues. The CDR3 DNA sequence: TGTGCCAGCAGTGTGACCGGGGGGGCCGATGAGCAGTTCTTC. Its protein product is CASSVTGGADEQFF.

The rearrangement joins TRBV18 to TRBJ2-3, with 13 bases that match TRBD2. This CDR3 comprises 16 residues. After removal of 4 bases from V and 4 bases from J, the junction contained 5 bases not matched to a gene. Germline loops: CDR1 KGHSH, CDR2 LQKENI. As DNA, the CDR3 is TGTGCCAGCTCACTACTAGCGGGAGGGCCGGCAGATACGCAGTATTTT. Translated, it gives CASSLLAGGPADTQYF.

The gene calls are TRBV5-6 and TRBJ2-7; maybe TRBD2 (5 bases). Germline CDR1 is SGHDT and CDR2 is YYEEEE. Trimming pared 6 bases from V and 0 bases from J, leaving 19 bases between. CDR3 length equals 16 residues. This chain's CDR3 is CASTKFSSGSSYEQYF. DNA of the CDR3: TGTGCCAGCACCAAATTTTCGTCGGGGAGCTCCTACGAGCAGTACTTC.

The J gene is TRBJ2-3, the V gene TRBV27; D possibly corresponds to TRBD2 (5 bases). Germline assignment: CDR1 MNHEY and CDR2 SMNVEV (reference sequence). Trimming cost V 0 bases and J 0 bases, with 10 bases left between them. The CDR3 runs to 16 residues. For the CDR3, the DNA is TGTGCCAGCAGTTTATCGGGCCTAGCCAGCACAGATACGCAGTATTTT. Translating it yields CASSLSGLASTDTQYF.

This clone was detected a few times. The gene calls are TRBV10-2 and TRBJ2-7, with 9 nucleotides matching TRBD1. Looked up from germline, CDR1 is WSHSY and CDR2 is SAAADI. The V segment lost 10 bases and the J segment 4 bases; nucleotides outside the gene matches: 8. The CDR3 length is 13 residues. For the CDR3, the DNA is TGCGCCACCACCGGGACAGGGTGGTACGAGCAGTACTTC. Protein product: CATTGTGWYEQYF.

This clone was found once. The rearrangement joins TRBV5-1 to TRBJ2-1; TRBD1 matches 8 bases. Germline loops: CDR1 SGHRS, CDR2 YFSETQ. V lost 3 bases, J lost 5 bases, and 7 bases stayed unmatched. CDR3 size: 15 residues. CDR3 in DNA: TGCGCCAGCAGCTCAGTGACAGGGGTTAACAATGAGCAGTTCTTC. Translation: CASSSVTGVNNEQFF.